The entry that follows covers one TCR beta chain sequence. The authors made TCR cDNA by 5'RACE template switching, adding a universal primer site and UMIs. TCRdb reprocessed the 5' RACE reads with MiXCR, giving one entry per CDR3 protein. The repertoire includes roughly 320,000 distinct CDR3 sequences, around 11% of them detected once, and over 3% sits in the top ten. The source of the sample is a study of T cells after yellow fever vaccination. CDR3 size: 11 residues. Trimming cost V 6 bases and J 9 bases, with 9 bases left between them. Germline CDR1 LGHNT, CDR2 FRNRAP. This specimen consisted of CD4+ T cells sorted from PBMCs, obtained 45 days after the yellow fever booster vaccination. This chain uses TRBV12-5 with TRBJ2-1; D remains ambiguous. This TCR came from a man aged 18 to 30 who received the YFV17D yellow fever vaccine. This CDR3 is CASGTVGEQFF. DNA of the CDR3: TGTGCTAGTGGGACCGTGGGTGAGCAGTTCTTC. Full variable domain (missing parts from reference TRBV12-5 and TRBJ2-1): DARVTQTPRHKVTEMGQEVTMRCQPILGHNTVFWYRQTMMQGLELLAYFRNRAPLDDSGMPKDRFSAEMPDATLATLKIQPSEPRDSAVYFCASGTVGEQFFGPGTRLTVL.